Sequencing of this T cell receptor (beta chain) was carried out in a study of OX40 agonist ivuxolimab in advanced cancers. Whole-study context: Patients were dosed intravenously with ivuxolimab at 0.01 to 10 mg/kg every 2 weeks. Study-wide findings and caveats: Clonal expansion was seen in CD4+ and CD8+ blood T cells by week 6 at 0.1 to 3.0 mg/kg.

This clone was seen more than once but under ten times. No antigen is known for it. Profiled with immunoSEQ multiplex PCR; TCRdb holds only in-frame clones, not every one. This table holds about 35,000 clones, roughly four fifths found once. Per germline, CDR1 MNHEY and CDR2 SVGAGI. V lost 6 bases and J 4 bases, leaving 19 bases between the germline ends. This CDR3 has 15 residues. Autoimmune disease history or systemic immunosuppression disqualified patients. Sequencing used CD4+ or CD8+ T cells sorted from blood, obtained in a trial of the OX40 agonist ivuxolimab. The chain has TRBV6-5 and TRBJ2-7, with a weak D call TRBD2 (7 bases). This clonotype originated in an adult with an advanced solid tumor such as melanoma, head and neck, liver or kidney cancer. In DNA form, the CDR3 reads TGTGCCAGCAGCATTGGGCGGGGGCCCTCTTACGAGCAGTACTTC. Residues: CASSIGRGPSYEQYF.